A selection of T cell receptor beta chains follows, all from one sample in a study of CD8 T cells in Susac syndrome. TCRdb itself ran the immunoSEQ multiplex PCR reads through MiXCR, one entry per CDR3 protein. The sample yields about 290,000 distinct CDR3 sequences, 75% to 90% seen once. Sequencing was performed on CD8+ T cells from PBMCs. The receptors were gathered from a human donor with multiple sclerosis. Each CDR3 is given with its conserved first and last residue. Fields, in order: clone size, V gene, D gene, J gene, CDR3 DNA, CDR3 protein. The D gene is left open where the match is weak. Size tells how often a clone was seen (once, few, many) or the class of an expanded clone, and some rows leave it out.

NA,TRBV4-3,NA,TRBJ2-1,TGCGCCAGCAGCCTAGACAGACCCTCCTACAATGAGCAGTTCTTC,CASSLDRPSYNEQFF
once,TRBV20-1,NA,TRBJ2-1,TGCAGTGCTAGGGGACCACCTACACCCTTAAACAATGAGCAGTTCTTC,CSARGPPTPLNNEQFF
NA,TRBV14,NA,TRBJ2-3,TGTGCCAGCAGCCATCCCCGGGCCGGGAGCACAGATACGCAGTATTTT,CASSHPRAGSTDTQYF
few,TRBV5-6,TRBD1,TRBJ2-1,TGTGCCAGCAGCCCGGGACAGTACAATGAGCAGTTCTTC,CASSPGQYNEQFF
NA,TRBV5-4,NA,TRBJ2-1,TGTGCCAGCAGCGACGGTTTATCCTACAATGAGCAGTTCTTC,CASSDGLSYNEQFF
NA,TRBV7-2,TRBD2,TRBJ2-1,TGTGCCAGCAGCTTACGACTAGCGGGAGAGCAGTTCTTC,CASSLRLAGEQFF
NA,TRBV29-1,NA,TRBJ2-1,TGCAGCGTTGAACTTTTAAGCTCCCGGGATTATGAGCAGTTCTTC,CSVELLSSRDYEQFF
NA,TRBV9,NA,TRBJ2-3,TGTGCCAGCAGCCCGACGATCACAGATACGCAGTATTTT,CASSPTITDTQYF
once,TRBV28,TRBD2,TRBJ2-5,TGTGCCAGCAGTTTCCCCCGGGGACTAGCGGGGTGGGAGACCCAGTACTTC,CASSFPRGLAGWETQYF
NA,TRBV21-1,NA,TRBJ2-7,TGTGCCAGCAGCCCGACCGGGACGGCATCCTACGAGCAGTACTTC,CASSPTGTASYEQYF
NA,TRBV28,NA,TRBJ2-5,TGTGCCAGCAGTCTCCCCGGGGGACAAGAGACCCAGTACTTC,CASSLPGGQETQYF
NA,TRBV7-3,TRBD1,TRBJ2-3,TGTGCCAGCAGCGGACGGAGTATAGTATACAGGGGTTTGACAGATACGCAGTATTTT,CASSGRSIVYRGLTDTQYF
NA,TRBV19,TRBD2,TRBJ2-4,TGTGCCAGTAGTATCCCCCTAGCGGGAGGCCTGACCAAAAACATTCAGTACTTC,CASSIPLAGGLTKNIQYF
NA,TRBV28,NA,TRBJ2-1,TGTGCCAGCACGATAGGTAGCTCCTACAATGAGCAGTTCTTC,CASTIGSSYNEQFF
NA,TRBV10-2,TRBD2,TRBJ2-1,TGCGCCAGCAGTCTCCACGGGGGGGTCTACAATGAGCAGTTCTTC,CASSLHGGVYNEQFF
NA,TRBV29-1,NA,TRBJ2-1,TGCAGCGTCTCCACGGGAGCCTACAATGAGCAGTTCTTC,CSVSTGAYNEQFF
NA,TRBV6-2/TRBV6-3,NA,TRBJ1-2,TGTGCCAGCACCCTAAGGCGGGAGAACTATGGCTACACCTTC,CASTLRRENYGYTF